Described below is a single T cell receptor (beta chain) sequence and its context. Its antigen remains unidentified. No qualities accompany the bases; no much larger clone lies one base away. The sample originates from a study of T cell responses to AZD1222 COVID-19 vaccine (dated by TCRdb to 2020 to 2022). At the level of the whole study: Because spike-specific TCR depth and breadth did not differ between the two schedules, AZD1222 recipients who got a second dose at roughly 4 weeks were pooled with those who got a second dose at roughly 12 weeks. TCR sequencing covered fewer than 250 trial participants: about 210 given two doses of AZD1222 and 26 given two doses of MenACWY control vaccine. Trial participants were enrolled by age into subgroups of 18-55, 56-69 and 70-plus years, and roughly 150, 30 and 60 TCR-sequenced participants, respectively, were included in these subgroups. Study-wide findings and limitations: Only five to seven AZD1222 recipients were SARS-CoV-2 seropositive at baseline, limiting conclusions about previously exposed vaccinees. Most participants were white British and females outnumbered males, and the authors suggested that clonal diversity may have been underestimated. CD4 TCRs associated with the vaccine covered the entire spike protein, and the dominant responses were in regions 160-218 and 743-854. Because no day 14 peak-response samples were available, repertoires were characterized only after the peak T cell response. In the small 56-69-year group, the increase in depth fell short of significance, most likely because of low power. Reportedly, almost half of the unique spike-specific TCRs recognized epitopes lying outside the regions that are mutated in the B.1.351 and B.1.1.7 variants. After two AZD1222 doses, both the breadth and the depth of spike-specific TCRs were significantly higher than at day 0 and than in MenACWY recipients.

The CDR3 regions of human TCRbeta chains were analyzed by immunosequencing. The authors' pipeline ran thus. Repertoire TCRs were matched against a reference library of SARS-CoV-2-specific TCRs generated with the MIRA antigen-specificity platform. Breadth was defined as the fraction of unique TCRs that were SARS-CoV-2-associated, and depth was defined as the fraction of total T cells that were SARS-CoV-2-associated. Each spike-specific TCR was assigned to its reactive spike region and to a CD4 or CD8 class using the MIRA data. Log10-transformed breadth and depth values were compared by one-way ANOVA with Sidak's multiple comparisons tests. TCRdb mirrors the immuneACCESS table, restricted to in-frame sequences. Some clones are absent from its copies; in checked studies, under half trace to an unresolved V gene, and the reason for the others is unknown. The V and J calls and the clone size are those of that table, but D and trimming were determined from the DNA. Across this sample there are over 120,000 clones, with roughly 92% seen only once. The top ten hold 1.7% of the sample.

The time point label, read with the paper, signifies: baseline before first vaccination. The vaccinee samples were drawn from two UK trials, COV001 and COV002, one of which was a single-blind randomized controlled phase 2/3 trial testing AZD1222 (ChAdOx1 nCoV-19) in healthy adults. Trial participant PBMC samples were collected at day 0 and day 28 after the second dose for TCRbeta chain sequencing. At the junction V is shortened by 3 bases and J by 0 bases, with 6 bases in between. CDR1 KGHSH and CDR2 LQKENI were looked up in the germline V gene. The CDR3 goes from the cysteine to the phenylalanine over 14 residues. The entry retains the CDR3 DNA only, 42 bases that are in frame from base 1.

The TCR comes from an adult in good health. The chain links TRBV18 with TRBJ1-5, with no D gene named confidently. Specimen: peripheral blood, collected on day 0 of AZD1222 vaccination. The CDR3 in this case is CASSPWDSNQPQHF. Read as DNA, the sequence is TGTGCCAGCTCACCCTGGGATAGCAATCAGCCCCAGCATTTT.